One and the same sample provided the 8 T cell receptor beta chains below, sequenced in a study of identifying expanded T cells in peripheral blood. Data came from immunoSEQ multiplex PCR; TCRdb stores just in-frame clones and leaves some out. The data contain 120,000 or so clones, around four fifths of them singletons. Sequenced input: blood. The receptors originated from a person aged 18 to 75 in good health.

This chain links TRBV27 with TRBJ1-4; unclear D gene. The CDR3 runs to 15 residues. The V end was cut by 4 bases, the J end by 4 bases, with 13 bases between. In germline, CDR1 is MNHEY, CDR2 SMNVEV (reference sequence). CDR3 loop: CASSSRTAFNEKLFF. In DNA, the CDR3 is TGTGCCAGCAGTTCTCGGACGGCTTTTAATGAAAAACTGTTTTTT. The whole variable domain, filled in from reference TRBV27 and TRBJ1-4, reads EAQVTQNPRYLITVTGKKLTVTCSQNMNHEYMSWYRQDPGLGLRQIYYSMNVEVTDKGDVPEGYKVSRKEKRNFPLILESPSPNQTSLYFCASSSRTAFNEKLFFGSGTQLSVL.

V is TRBV27 and J is TRBJ2-7, with D unclear. The germline V and J ends were trimmed by 3 bases and 2 bases, with 17 bases remaining between them. Looked up from germline, CDR1 is MNHEY and CDR2 is SMNVEV (reference sequence). This CDR3 is 16 amino acids long. The CDR3 DNA reads TGTGCCAGCAGTTTGGCACCAAACTATTTAACCTACGAGCAGTACTTC. Its translation is CASSLAPNYLTYEQYF.

V and J are TRBV6-5 and TRBJ1-1; D remains ambiguous. V dropped 0 bases and J dropped 1 base, with 9 bases sitting between them. CDR3 length: 15 amino acids. CDR1 and CDR2 (germline): MNHEY, SVGAGI. Written as DNA, the CDR3 is TGTGCCAGCAGTTACTCCTCCACACGGAACACTGAAGCTTTCTTT. Translation: CASSYSSTRNTEAFF.

The chain is built from TRBV5-4 and TRBJ2-2, with 10 positions matching TRBD2. The CDR3 is 18 residues long. Trimming took 0 bases from V and 7 from J; bases not matched to a gene: 12. CDR1 and CDR2 (germline): SGHNT, YYREEE (reference sequence). CDR3 sequence: CASSLDPSGGLRGGELFF. The CDR3 DNA reads as TGTGCCAGCAGCTTGGACCCTAGCGGGGGCTTAAGGGGCGGGGAGCTGTTTTTT.

The chain is built from TRBV19 and TRBJ2-7; the match to TRBD2 covers 10 bases. The CDR3 has 14 residues. V shed 7 bases, J shed 3 bases, and the junction held 6 bases outside the gene matches. Germline V gene data show CDR1 as LNHDA and CDR2 as SQIVND (reference sequence). In DNA form, the CDR3 reads TGTGCCAGTACTAGCGGGGGCCCCCGCTACGAGCAGTACTTC. Protein: CASTSGGPRYEQYF. Filled out from reference TRBV19 and TRBJ2-7, the complete variable domain reads DGGITQSPKYLFRKEGQNVTLSCEQNLNHDAMYWYRQDPGQGLRLIYYSQIVNDFQKGDIAEGYSVSREKKESFPLTVTSAQKNPTAFYLCASTSGGPRYEQYFGPGTRLTVT.

This chain uses TRBV2 with TRBJ2-1; TRBD2 matches at 7 bases. V was pared by 4 bases and J by 2 bases, with 2 bases of the junction left unmatched. Looked up from germline, CDR1 is SNHLY and CDR2 is FYNNEI. This CDR3 is 14 amino acids long. CDR3 sequence reads: CASSGEGPYNEQFF. As DNA, the CDR3 is TGTGCCAGCAGTGGGGAGGGGCCCTACAATGAGCAGTTCTTC.

This chain joins TRBV7-9 and TRBJ1-4; TRBD1 agrees at 8 bases. This CDR3 spans 17 amino acids. In germline, CDR1 is SEHNR, CDR2 FQNEAQ (reference sequence). The trim removed 1 base at V and 8 bases at J, leaving 12 bases unmatched. The CDR3 spells CASSLGEGQGVEEKLFF. The CDR3 nucleotides are TGTGCCAGCAGCTTAGGAGAAGGACAGGGAGTGGAGGAAAAACTGTTTTTT.

The V call is TRBV19, the J call TRBJ1-1; D perhaps matches TRBD1 (5 bases). V lost 2 bases, J lost 1 base, and 14 bases lay in between. Germline V lookup: CDR1 LNHDA, CDR2 SQIVND (reference sequence). The CDR3 has 16 residues. The CDR3 protein is CASSIPPTGQNTEAFF. The DNA for the CDR3 is TGTGCCAGTAGTATACCGCCTACAGGTCAGAACACTGAAGCTTTCTTT.